This T cell receptor beta chain was recovered during a study of blood T cell repertoires in COVID-19. The CDR3 sequence is 16 residues long. CDR1 and CDR2 (germline): SGHRS, YFSETQ. V shed 1 base and J shed 0 bases, with 11 bases lying between them. Produced via immunoSEQ multiplex PCR; TCRdb's table is partial and in-frame only. This table holds approximately 440,000 clones, about 90% found once. The genes are TRBV5-1 and TRBJ2-1; a weak D match, TRBD1 (6 bases). The clonotype was recovered from a man between 18 and 29 years old who had recovered from COVID-19. The source material was PBMCs or T cells enriched from blood (not recorded which). The CDR3 DNA is TGCGCCAGCAGCTTGCTCCAGGGGAGCTCCTACAATGAGCAGTTCTTC. Translation gives CASSLLQGSSYNEQFF.